This TCR beta chain was sequenced in a study of shared T cell receptors in the human thymus. There are 14 residues in the CDR3. J was trimmed by 4 bases and V by 10 bases; bases with no gene match: 11. From germline, CDR1 is MNHEY and CDR2 SVGAGI. Profiling relied on immunoSEQ multiplex PCR, and the TCRdb table lists in-frame clones only, not all of them. The table lists about 730,000 clones, approximately 83% of them singletons. These data were likewise used in another study, on human thymus T cells.

This receptor was obtained from a girl under three years old with a congenital heart defect. Sample: thymocytes. The J gene is TRBJ1-2, the V gene TRBV6-5; 8 positions agree with TRBD1. DNA of the CDR3: TGTGCCACACGACGCGGACAGGGCGGCTATGGCTACACCTTC. Translated: CATRRGQGGYGYTF.